The 7 T cell receptor beta chains below come from one sample, sequenced in a study of T cells in Graves' hyperthyroidism and ophthalmopathy. Amplification of TCR beta CDR3 regions was performed using RNA transcripts as template. With the HTBI primer set, the TCR CDR3 went through a first round of RT-PCR. Using its own MiXCR run on the multiplex PCR reads, TCRdb lists one record per CDR3 protein. Among about 180,000 distinct CDR3 sequences listed, about 17% were seen once. The sequencing sample was made of blood. The receptors shown here come from a woman aged 45-60 years with Graves' hyperthyroidism.

In this sample, this clonotype turned up many times. This chain links TRBV7-8 with TRBJ2-7; either TRBD1 or TRBD2 may supply D (5 bases each). V dropped 7 bases and J dropped 7 bases, with 17 bases sitting between them. CDR1 is SGHVS, CDR2 FQNEAQ, per germline. The CDR3 sequence is 13 residues long. The CDR3 DNA sequence: TGTGCCAGCAATTATCAGGGTTCGGGGGAGCAGTACTTC. As protein: CASNYQGSGEQYF.

This clonotype occurred many times. The chain combines TRBV20-1 with TRBJ1-1; D gene ambiguous. This CDR3 contains 14 residues. V was shortened by 0 bases and J by 4 bases, with 12 bases between the two germline ends. The V gene's germline CDR1 is DFQATT and CDR2 SNEGSKA (reference sequence). For the CDR3, the DNA is TGCAGTGCTAGAGATCACTTGTGGGGCACTGAAGCTTTCTTT. This codes for CSARDHLWGTEAFF.

V usage is TRBV4-1 and J usage is TRBJ2-7; D perhaps matches TRBD2 (6 bases). The V gene's germline CDR1 is MGHRA and CDR2 YSYEKL. This CDR3 has 16 amino acids. The V end was cut by 4 bases, the J end by 1 base, with 17 bases between. CDR3 region: CASSRLRDLASYEQYF. In DNA form, the CDR3 reads TGCGCCAGCAGCCGCCTCCGGGACTTAGCATCCTACGAGCAGTACTTC.

This sequence joins TRBV5-1 and TRBJ2-5; D may be TRBD2 (5 bases). The CDR3 runs 14 residues. Trimming cost V 2 bases and J 5 bases, with 13 bases left between them. Germline V lookup: CDR1 SGHRS, CDR2 YFSETQ. The DNA for the CDR3 is TGCGCCAGCAGCTTTAGACCGACGGGGGAGACCCAGTACTTC. Protein sequence: CASSFRPTGETQYF.

This clonotype was counted ten times or more. V gene TRBV5-1 combines with J gene TRBJ1-1; D might be TRBD1 (6 bases). Trimming removed 4 bases from V and 5 bases from J, with 15 bases in between. The CDR3 extends over 14 amino acids. In germline, CDR1 is SGHRS, CDR2 YFSETQ. The CDR3 protein is CASSPPGAGTEAFF. Written as DNA, the CDR3 is TGCGCCAGCAGCCCCCCGGGGGCCGGAACTGAAGCTTTCTTT.

This clonotype was seen at least ten times. The V gene is TRBV20-1, the J gene TRBJ1-1, with a possible D match to TRBD1 (5 bases). From germline, CDR1 is DFQATT and CDR2 SNEGSKA (reference sequence). Deletions cut 7 bases from V and 7 bases from J, with 7 bases between. This CDR3 contains 9 residues. In DNA form, the CDR3 reads TGCAGTGTTGGGGGTGAAGCTTTCTTT. Encoded protein: CSVGGEAFF.

Many counts were recorded for this clonotype. The gene calls are TRBV12-3 or TRBV12-4 and TRBJ2-5; TRBD1 might be the D (5 bases). This CDR3 spans 13 amino acids. V gave up 2 bases and J gave up 5 bases, with 9 bases separating them. The CDR3 is CASSLSGKETQYF. CDR3 nucleotides: TGTGCCAGCAGTTTATCAGGGAAGGAGACCCAGTACTTC.